A selection of T cell receptor beta chains follows, all from one sample in a study of cytomegalovirus exposure and HLA in healthy donors. Assay: immunoSEQ multiplex PCR; the TCRdb copy retains only in-frame clones and omits some. The table records 250,000 to 300,000 clones, 90% of them present only once. Sample: PBMCs. These receptor sequences come from a young woman in good health and CMV-seronegative. CDR3s include the opening cysteine and the closing phenylalanine or tryptophan. Fields, in order: J gene, clone size, V gene, D gene, CDR3 length, CDR3 DNA, CDR3 protein. D genes are given only for firm matches. Rows give clone size only sometimes, using once, few, many, or a class for an expanded clone.

j_gene: TRBJ2-5; abundance: NA; v_gene: TRBV5-1; d_gene: TRBD2; len: 14; CDR3nt: TGCGCCAGCAGCTTGGTCACTAGCGGAGAGACCCAGTACTTC; CDR3aa: CASSLVTSGETQYF
j_gene: TRBJ2-7; abundance: NA; v_gene: TRBV27; d_gene: TRBD1; len: 15; CDR3nt: TGTGCCAGCGCCTTGACAGGGGTTTACTCCTACGAGCAGTACTTC; CDR3aa: CASALTGVYSYEQYF
j_gene: TRBJ2-1; abundance: few; v_gene: TRBV15; d_gene: NA; len: 12; CDR3nt: TGTGCCACCAGCAGGGACTACGATGAGCAGTTCTTC; CDR3aa: CATSRDYDEQFF
j_gene: TRBJ1-6; abundance: NA; v_gene: TRBV27; d_gene: TRBD1; len: 15; CDR3nt: TGTGCCAGCAGTTTATCTGGGACAGGCTCTTCACCCCTCCACTTT; CDR3aa: CASSLSGTGSSPLHF
j_gene: TRBJ2-3; abundance: NA; v_gene: TRBV27; d_gene: NA; len: 16; CDR3nt: TGTGCCAGCAGCCCTAGCGCGCTCCCTGGGACAGATACGCAGTATTTT; CDR3aa: CASSPSALPGTDTQYF
j_gene: TRBJ2-1; abundance: NA; v_gene: TRBV27; d_gene: NA; len: 13; CDR3nt: TGTGCCAGCAGTTCAACTATCTGGCATGAGCAGTTCTTC; CDR3aa: CASSSTIWHEQFF
j_gene: TRBJ1-2; abundance: NA; v_gene: TRBV10-2; d_gene: TRBD1; len: 12; CDR3nt: TGCGCCTCGGGACAGGGTGACTATGGCTACACCTTC; CDR3aa: CASGQGDYGYTF
j_gene: TRBJ2-3; abundance: NA; v_gene: TRBV7-2; d_gene: NA; len: 14; CDR3nt: TGTGCCAGCAGCCCAGCGGTTAGCACAGATACGCAGTATTTT; CDR3aa: CASSPAVSTDTQYF
j_gene: TRBJ1-2; abundance: NA; v_gene: TRBV6-6; d_gene: NA; len: 15; CDR3nt: TGTGCCAGCAGCCCGACGTTGGACAGAGCTCGGTGGAGCACCTTC; CDR3aa: CASSPTLDRARWSTF
j_gene: TRBJ2-7; abundance: NA; v_gene: TRBV18; d_gene: NA; len: 13; CDR3nt: TGTGCCAGCTCACGGACGACAGGATACGAGCAGTACTTC; CDR3aa: CASSRTTGYEQYF
j_gene: TRBJ2-2; abundance: NA; v_gene: TRBV4-3; d_gene: TRBD2; len: 15; CDR3nt: TGCGCCAGCAGCCCGATCGGGGGGGCTGGCGGGGAGCTGTTTTTT; CDR3aa: CASSPIGGAGGELFF
j_gene: TRBJ1-5; abundance: NA; v_gene: TRBV4-1; d_gene: TRBD1; len: 16; CDR3nt: TGCGCCAGCAGCCGCGTTGGGCCCAGGGGGGATCAGCCCCAGCATTTT; CDR3aa: CASSRVGPRGDQPQHF
j_gene: TRBJ1-2; abundance: NA; v_gene: TRBV18; d_gene: TRBD1; len: 15; CDR3nt: TGTGCCAGCTCAGATGGACAGGGATCTATTACTGGCTACACCTTC; CDR3aa: CASSDGQGSITGYTF
j_gene: TRBJ2-3; abundance: NA; v_gene: TRBV7-2; d_gene: NA; len: 15; CDR3nt: TGTGCCAGCAGCTTAGCGGCAGGGGTGGAAGATACGCAGTATTTT; CDR3aa: CASSLAAGVEDTQYF
j_gene: TRBJ1-1; abundance: NA; v_gene: TRBV5-4; d_gene: NA; len: 14; CDR3nt: TGTGCCAGCAGCTTCGGACAGATGAACACTGAAGCTTTCTTT; CDR3aa: CASSFGQMNTEAFF
j_gene: TRBJ1-5; abundance: NA; v_gene: TRBV4-1; d_gene: TRBD1; len: 19; CDR3nt: TGCGCCAGCAGCCACCCGACCCTGGGACAGGGGGCAGAGAATCAGCCCCAGCATTTT; CDR3aa: CASSHPTLGQGAENQPQHF
j_gene: TRBJ1-2; abundance: NA; v_gene: TRBV5-4; d_gene: TRBD1; len: 15; CDR3nt: TGTGCCAGCAGCACCTACAGGGGGCTGGTGTATGGCTACACCTTC; CDR3aa: CASSTYRGLVYGYTF
j_gene: TRBJ1-2; abundance: NA; v_gene: TRBV5-5; d_gene: NA; len: 15; CDR3nt: TGTGCCGCAAGCTTGCGGGGGGCGCCGGGCTATGGCTACACCTTC; CDR3aa: CAASLRGAPGYGYTF
j_gene: TRBJ1-2; abundance: NA; v_gene: TRBV5-6; d_gene: NA; len: 13; CDR3nt: TGTGCCAGCAGCTTGGCCGGGGGGCTCGGCTACACCTTC; CDR3aa: CASSLAGGLGYTF
j_gene: TRBJ2-5; abundance: NA; v_gene: TRBV5-1; d_gene: NA; len: 13; CDR3nt: TGCGCCAGCAGCGACCTACTAGGGGAGACCCAGTACTTC; CDR3aa: CASSDLLGETQYF
j_gene: TRBJ1-5; abundance: NA; v_gene: TRBV10-2; d_gene: NA; len: 14; CDR3nt: TGCGCCAGCAGTGACACACATAGCAATCAGCCCCAGCATTTT; CDR3aa: CASSDTHSNQPQHF
j_gene: TRBJ2-1; abundance: NA; v_gene: TRBV5-4; d_gene: TRBD1; len: 15; CDR3nt: TGTGCCAGCAGCTTGGACAGGGGATCCTACAATGAGCAGTTCTTC; CDR3aa: CASSLDRGSYNEQFF
j_gene: TRBJ2-2; abundance: NA; v_gene: TRBV29-1; d_gene: TRBD1; len: 15; CDR3nt: TGCAGCGTCGACACCGGGACAGGGAACACCGGGGAGCTGTTTTTT; CDR3aa: CSVDTGTGNTGELFF
j_gene: TRBJ2-3; abundance: NA; v_gene: TRBV5-8; d_gene: NA; len: 16; CDR3nt: TGTGCCAGCAACTCCGGGATGTGGGGGCTTCTAGATACGCAGTATTTT; CDR3aa: CASNSGMWGLLDTQYF
j_gene: TRBJ2-3; abundance: NA; v_gene: TRBV6-1; d_gene: TRBD2; len: 15; CDR3nt: TGTGCCAGCAGTGCGACTAGCGGGGGGGCAGATACGCAGTATTTT; CDR3aa: CASSATSGGADTQYF
j_gene: TRBJ2-5; abundance: NA; v_gene: TRBV28; d_gene: NA; len: 14; CDR3nt: TGTGCCAGCAATTTAGACTTGTCGCGAGAGACCCAGTACTTC; CDR3aa: CASNLDLSRETQYF
j_gene: TRBJ1-5; abundance: NA; v_gene: TRBV19; d_gene: NA; len: 16; CDR3nt: TGTGCCAGCACGGGTCAACCGGAGTATAGCAATCAGCCCCAGCATTTT; CDR3aa: CASTGQPEYSNQPQHF
j_gene: TRBJ1-1; abundance: once; v_gene: TRBV21-1; d_gene: NA; len: 14; CDR3nt: TGTGCCAGCAAGACAGAGAAGGAAGGCACTGAAGCTTTCTTT; CDR3aa: CASKTEKEGTEAFF
j_gene: TRBJ2-2; abundance: NA; v_gene: TRBV28; d_gene: TRBD1; len: 15; CDR3nt: TGTGCCAGCAGCGGACAGGGATGGGCCACCGGGGAGCTGTTTTTT; CDR3aa: CASSGQGWATGELFF
j_gene: TRBJ1-1; abundance: NA; v_gene: TRBV19; d_gene: TRBD1; len: 17; CDR3nt: TGTGCCAGTAGTATCCCTAGGGACAGGGACGATTACACTGAAGCTTTCTTT; CDR3aa: CASSIPRDRDDYTEAFF
j_gene: TRBJ2-5; abundance: NA; v_gene: TRBV6-5; d_gene: TRBD2; len: 14; CDR3nt: TGTGCCAGCAGGGCGGGGGTCTACCAAGAGACCCAGTACTTC; CDR3aa: CASRAGVYQETQYF
j_gene: TRBJ1-6; abundance: NA; v_gene: TRBV4-1; d_gene: TRBD1; len: 16; CDR3nt: TGCGCCAGCAGCCGAGGACAGGGTATAAATAATTCACCCCTCCACTTT; CDR3aa: CASSRGQGINNSPLHF
j_gene: TRBJ1-1; abundance: NA; v_gene: TRBV4-1; d_gene: NA; len: 11; CDR3nt: TGCGCCAGCAGCCAAGGGGAGGAAGCTTTCTTT; CDR3aa: CASSQGEEAFF
j_gene: TRBJ2-5; abundance: NA; v_gene: TRBV6-4; d_gene: NA; len: 14; CDR3nt: TGTGCCAGCAGTGAAGGAGGGGACCAAGAGACCCAGTACTTC; CDR3aa: CASSEGGDQETQYF
j_gene: TRBJ2-4; abundance: NA; v_gene: TRBV6-6; d_gene: NA; len: 15; CDR3nt: TGTGCCAGCAGTTACTCCGGGGGACCCAAAAACATTCAGTACTTC; CDR3aa: CASSYSGGPKNIQYF
j_gene: TRBJ2-2; abundance: NA; v_gene: TRBV9; d_gene: NA; len: 14; CDR3nt: TGTGCCAGCAGCCCACGGACATCGGGCGGGGAGCTGTTTTTT; CDR3aa: CASSPRTSGGELFF
j_gene: TRBJ2-3; abundance: NA; v_gene: TRBV5-1; d_gene: TRBD2; len: 15; CDR3nt: TGCGCCAGCAGCCTTAGCGGGGGGGGCACAGATACGCAGTATTTT; CDR3aa: CASSLSGGGTDTQYF
j_gene: TRBJ2-5; abundance: NA; v_gene: TRBV19; d_gene: TRBD2; len: 15; CDR3nt: TGTGCCAGTAGTATAATCGGGACTAGCGAAGAGACCCAGTACTTC; CDR3aa: CASSIIGTSEETQYF
j_gene: TRBJ2-3; abundance: NA; v_gene: TRBV4-2; d_gene: NA; len: 16; CDR3nt: TGTGCCAGCAGCCAAGAGGGCGTCCCTAGCACAGATACGCAGTATTTT; CDR3aa: CASSQEGVPSTDTQYF
j_gene: TRBJ1-2; abundance: once; v_gene: TRBV9; d_gene: NA; len: 15; CDR3nt: TGTGCCAGCAGCTACGGACTGGGTGGGAACTATGGCTACACCTTC; CDR3aa: CASSYGLGGNYGYTF
j_gene: TRBJ1-1; abundance: NA; v_gene: TRBV7-3; d_gene: TRBD1; len: 14; CDR3nt: TGTGCCAGCAGCGCGACAGGGGGCTACACTGAAGCTTTCTTT; CDR3aa: CASSATGGYTEAFF
j_gene: TRBJ1-4; abundance: NA; v_gene: TRBV5-1; d_gene: TRBD1; len: 14; CDR3nt: TGCGCCAGCAGCACCGGACAGGGTCATGAAAAACTGTTTTTT; CDR3aa: CASSTGQGHEKLFF